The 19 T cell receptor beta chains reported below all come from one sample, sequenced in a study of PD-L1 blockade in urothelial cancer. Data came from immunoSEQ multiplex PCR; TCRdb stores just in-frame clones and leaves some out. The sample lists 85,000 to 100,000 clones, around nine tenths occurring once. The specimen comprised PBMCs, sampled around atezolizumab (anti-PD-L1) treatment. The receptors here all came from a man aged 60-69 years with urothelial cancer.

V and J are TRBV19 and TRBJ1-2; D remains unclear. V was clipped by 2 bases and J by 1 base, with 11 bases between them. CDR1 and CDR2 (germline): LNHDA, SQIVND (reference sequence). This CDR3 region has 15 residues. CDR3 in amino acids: CASSITAGGNYGYTF. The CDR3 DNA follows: TGTGCCAGTAGTATAACCGCGGGTGGTAACTATGGCTACACCTTC. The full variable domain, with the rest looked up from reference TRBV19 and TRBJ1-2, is DGGITQSPKYLFRKEGQNVTLSCEQNLNHDAMYWYRQDPGQGLRLIYYSQIVNDFQKGDIAEGYSVSREKKESFPLTVTSAQKNPTAFYLCASSITAGGNYGYTFGSGTRLTVV.

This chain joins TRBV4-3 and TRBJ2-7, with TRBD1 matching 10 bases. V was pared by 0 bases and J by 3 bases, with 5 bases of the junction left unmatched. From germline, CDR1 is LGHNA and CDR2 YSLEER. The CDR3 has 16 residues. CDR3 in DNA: TGCGCCAGCAGCCAAGATCTGGGGACAGGGGACTACGAGCAGTACTTC. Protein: CASSQDLGTGDYEQYF.

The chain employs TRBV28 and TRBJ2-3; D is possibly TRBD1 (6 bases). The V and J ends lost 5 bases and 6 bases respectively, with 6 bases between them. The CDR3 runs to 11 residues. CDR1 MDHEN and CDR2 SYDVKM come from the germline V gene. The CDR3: CASSQGDTQYF. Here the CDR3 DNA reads TGTGCCAGCAGTCAGGGGGATACGCAGTATTTT.

CDR3 amino acids: CASQLTGDSTEAFF. In DNA form, the CDR3 reads TGTGCCAGCCAGTTAACAGGGGATTCCACTGAAGCTTTCTTT. This chain connects TRBV2 to TRBJ1-1; 7 bases fit TRBD1. The trim removed 8 bases at V and 4 bases at J, leaving 10 bases unmatched. This CDR3 region has 14 residues. Looked up from germline, CDR1 is SNHLY and CDR2 is FYNNEI.

The CDR3 protein is CASSEGSGRETQYF. As DNA, the CDR3 is TGTGCCAGCAGTGAAGGGAGCGGGAGGGAGACCCAGTACTTC. The chain is built from TRBV6-1 and TRBJ2-5, with TRBD2 identical over 9 bases. The junction had 2 bases not matched to a gene; V was cut back by 1 base and J by 5 bases. Germline CDR1 is MNHNS and CDR2 is SASEGT. The CDR3 covers 14 residues.

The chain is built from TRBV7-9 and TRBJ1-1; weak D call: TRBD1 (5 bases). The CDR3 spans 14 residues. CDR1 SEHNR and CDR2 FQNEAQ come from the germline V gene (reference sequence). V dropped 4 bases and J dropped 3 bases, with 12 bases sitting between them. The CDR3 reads CASSSTDRDTEAFF. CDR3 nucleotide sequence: TGTGCCAGCAGCTCGACAGACCGGGACACTGAAGCTTTCTTT.

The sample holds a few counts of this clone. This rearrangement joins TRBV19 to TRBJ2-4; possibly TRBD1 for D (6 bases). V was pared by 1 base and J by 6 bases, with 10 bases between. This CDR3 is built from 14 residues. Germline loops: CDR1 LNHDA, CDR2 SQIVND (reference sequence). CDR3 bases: TGTGCCAGTAGTATAGTAGGCAGGGGAAACATTCAGTACTTC. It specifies CASSIVGRGNIQYF.

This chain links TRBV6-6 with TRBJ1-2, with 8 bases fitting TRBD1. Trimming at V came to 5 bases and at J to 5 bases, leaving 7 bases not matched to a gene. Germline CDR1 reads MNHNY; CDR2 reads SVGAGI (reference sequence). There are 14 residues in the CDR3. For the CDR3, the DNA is TGTGCCAGCAGTCCCGGGGACAGGCTATATGGCTACACCTTC. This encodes CASSPGDRLYGYTF.

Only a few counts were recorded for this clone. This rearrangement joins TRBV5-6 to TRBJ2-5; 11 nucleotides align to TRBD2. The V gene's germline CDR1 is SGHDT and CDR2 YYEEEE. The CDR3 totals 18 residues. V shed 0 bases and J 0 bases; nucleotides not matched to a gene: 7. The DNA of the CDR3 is TGTGCCAGCAGCTTGGGGACTAGCGGGTACAGGTACCAAGAGACCCAGTACTTC. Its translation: CASSLGTSGYRYQETQYF.

CDR3 protein: CASSTPEGRGGYTF. The CDR3 DNA reads TGTGCCAGTAGTACTCCTGAAGGGCGGGGTGGCTACACCTTC. The V gene is TRBV19, the J gene TRBJ1-2, with D hard to call. V was pared by 4 bases and J by 7 bases, with 16 bases between. Looked up from germline, CDR1 is LNHDA and CDR2 is SQIVND (reference sequence). CDR3 length equals 14 residues. The entire variable domain, with the rest obtained from reference TRBV19 and TRBJ1-2, is as follows: DGGITQSPKYLFRKEGQNVTLSCEQNLNHDAMYWYRQDPGQGLRLIYYSQIVNDFQKGDIAEGYSVSREKKESFPLTVTSAQKNPTAFYLCASSTPEGRGGYTFGSGTRLTVV.

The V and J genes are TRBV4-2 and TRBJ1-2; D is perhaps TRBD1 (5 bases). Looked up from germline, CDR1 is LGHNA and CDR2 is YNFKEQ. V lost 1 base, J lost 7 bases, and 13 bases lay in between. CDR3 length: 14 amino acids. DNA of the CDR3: TGTGCCAGCAGCCAAGGACAGCCCGCTAGTGGCTACACCTTC. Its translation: CASSQGQPASGYTF.

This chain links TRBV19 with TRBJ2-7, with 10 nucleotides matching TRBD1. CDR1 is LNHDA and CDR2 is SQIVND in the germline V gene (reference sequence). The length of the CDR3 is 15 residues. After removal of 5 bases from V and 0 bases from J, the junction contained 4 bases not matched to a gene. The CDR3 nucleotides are TGTGCCAGTAGTTCCGGACAGGGGGGCTCCTACGAGCAGTACTTC. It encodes CASSSGQGGSYEQYF.

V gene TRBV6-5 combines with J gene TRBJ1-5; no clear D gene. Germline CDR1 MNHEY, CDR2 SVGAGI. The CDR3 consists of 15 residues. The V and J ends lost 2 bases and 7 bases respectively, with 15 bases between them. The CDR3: CASSYNAGSGQPQHF. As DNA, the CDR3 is TGTGCCAGCAGTTACAATGCGGGGTCCGGACAGCCCCAGCATTTT.

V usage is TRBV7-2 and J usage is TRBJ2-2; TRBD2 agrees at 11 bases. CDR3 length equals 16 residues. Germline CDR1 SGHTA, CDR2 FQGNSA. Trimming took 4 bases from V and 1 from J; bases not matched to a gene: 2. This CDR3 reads CASSSTSGRNTGELFF. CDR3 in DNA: TGTGCCAGCAGCTCAACTAGCGGGAGGAACACCGGGGAGCTGTTTTTT.

CDR3 residues: CASSLGGASDEKLFF. The CDR3, as DNA: TGTGCCAGCAGCCTGGGGGGGGCCTCGGACGAAAAACTGTTTTTT. The genes are TRBV7-9 and TRBJ1-4, with TRBD1 as a possible D gene (6 bases). Germline V gene lookup returns CDR1 SEHNR and CDR2 FQNEAQ (reference sequence). The CDR3 sequence is 15 residues long. The V and J ends lost 5 bases and 8 bases respectively, with 18 bases between them.

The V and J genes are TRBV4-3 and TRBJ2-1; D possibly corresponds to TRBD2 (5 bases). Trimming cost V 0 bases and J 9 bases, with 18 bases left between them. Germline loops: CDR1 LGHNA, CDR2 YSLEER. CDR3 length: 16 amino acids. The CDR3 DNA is TGCGCCAGCAGCCAAGATATGGCTAGCTCCAGTGGTGAGCAGTTCTTC. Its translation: CASSQDMASSSGEQFF.

This CDR3 is CASSQDWVWGQGSFNYGYTF. For the CDR3, the DNA is TGTGCCAGCAGCCAAGATTGGGTTTGGGGACAGGGCTCTTTTAACTATGGCTACACCTTC. The J gene is TRBJ1-2, the V gene TRBV4-2; 9 bases align to TRBD1. Looked up from germline, CDR1 is LGHNA and CDR2 is YNFKEQ. The CDR3 has 20 residues. V lost 0 bases to trimming and J lost 1 base; unmatched junction nucleotides: 15.

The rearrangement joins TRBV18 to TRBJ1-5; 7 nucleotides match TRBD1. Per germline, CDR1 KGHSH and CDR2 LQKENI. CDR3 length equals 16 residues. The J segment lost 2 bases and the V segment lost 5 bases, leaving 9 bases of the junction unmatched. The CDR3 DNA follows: TGTGCCAGCTCAACAACAGGGGCAACGGGCAATCAGCCCCAGCATTTT. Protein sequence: CASSTTGATGNQPQHF.

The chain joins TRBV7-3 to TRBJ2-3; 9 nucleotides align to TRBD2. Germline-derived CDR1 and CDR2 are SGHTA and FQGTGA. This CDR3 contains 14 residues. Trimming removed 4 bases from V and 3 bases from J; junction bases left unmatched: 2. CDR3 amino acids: CASSSSGATDTQYF. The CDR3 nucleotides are TGTGCCAGCAGCTCTAGCGGGGCGACAGATACGCAGTATTTT.